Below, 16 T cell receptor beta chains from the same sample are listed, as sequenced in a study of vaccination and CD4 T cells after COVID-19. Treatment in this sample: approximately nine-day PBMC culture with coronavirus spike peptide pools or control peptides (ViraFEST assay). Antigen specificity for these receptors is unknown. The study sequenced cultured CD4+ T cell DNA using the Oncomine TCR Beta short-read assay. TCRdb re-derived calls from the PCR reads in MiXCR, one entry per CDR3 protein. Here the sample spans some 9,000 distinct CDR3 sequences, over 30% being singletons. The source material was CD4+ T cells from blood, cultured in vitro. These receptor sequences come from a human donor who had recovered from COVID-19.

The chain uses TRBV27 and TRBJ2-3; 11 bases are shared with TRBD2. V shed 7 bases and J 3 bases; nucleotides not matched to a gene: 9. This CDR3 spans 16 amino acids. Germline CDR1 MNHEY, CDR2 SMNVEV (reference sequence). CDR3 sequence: CASIPASGGRTDTQYF. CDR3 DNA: TGTGCCAGCATTCCGGCTAGCGGGGGGAGGACAGATACGCAGTATTTT.

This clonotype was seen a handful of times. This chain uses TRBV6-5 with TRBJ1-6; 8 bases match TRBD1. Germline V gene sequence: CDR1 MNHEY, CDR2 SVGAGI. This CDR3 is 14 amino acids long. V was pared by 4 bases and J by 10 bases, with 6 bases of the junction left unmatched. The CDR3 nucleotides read TGTGCCAGCAGTTTGACAGGGGTAGGGTCACCCCTCCACTTT. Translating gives CASSLTGVGSPLHF.

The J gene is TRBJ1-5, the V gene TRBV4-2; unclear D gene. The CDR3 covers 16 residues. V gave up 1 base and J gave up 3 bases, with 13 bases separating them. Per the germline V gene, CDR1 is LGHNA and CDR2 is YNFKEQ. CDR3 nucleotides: TGTGCCAGCAGCCAAGTAGGCGTGGCAGCCAATCAGCCCCAGCATTTT. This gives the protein CASSQVGVAANQPQHF.

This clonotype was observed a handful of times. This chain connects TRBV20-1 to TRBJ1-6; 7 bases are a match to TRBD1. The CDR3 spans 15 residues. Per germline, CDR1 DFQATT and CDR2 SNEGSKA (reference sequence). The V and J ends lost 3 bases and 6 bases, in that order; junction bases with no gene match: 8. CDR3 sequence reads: CSARARTGLNSPLHF. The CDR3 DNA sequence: TGCAGTGCTAGGGCTCGGACAGGCCTTAATTCACCCCTCCACTTT.

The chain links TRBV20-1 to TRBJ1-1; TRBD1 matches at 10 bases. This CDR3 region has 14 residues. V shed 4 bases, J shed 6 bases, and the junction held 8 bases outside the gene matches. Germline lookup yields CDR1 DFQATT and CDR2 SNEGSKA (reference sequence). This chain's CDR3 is CSATPGTGVSEAFF. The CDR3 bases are TGCAGTGCTACCCCCGGGACAGGGGTATCTGAAGCTTTCTTT.

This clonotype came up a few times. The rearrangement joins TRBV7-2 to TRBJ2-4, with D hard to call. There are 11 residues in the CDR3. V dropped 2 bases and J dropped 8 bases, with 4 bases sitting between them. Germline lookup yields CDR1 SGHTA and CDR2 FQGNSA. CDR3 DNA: TGTGCCAGCAGCTTATCCGACATTCAGTACTTC. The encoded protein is CASSLSDIQYF.

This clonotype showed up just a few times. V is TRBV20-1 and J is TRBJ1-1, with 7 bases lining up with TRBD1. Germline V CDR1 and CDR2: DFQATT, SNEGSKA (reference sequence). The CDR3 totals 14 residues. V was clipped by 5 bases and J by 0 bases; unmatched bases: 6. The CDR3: CSAPDRVMNTEAFF. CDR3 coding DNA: TGCAGTGCTCCAGACAGGGTTATGAACACTGAAGCTTTCTTT.

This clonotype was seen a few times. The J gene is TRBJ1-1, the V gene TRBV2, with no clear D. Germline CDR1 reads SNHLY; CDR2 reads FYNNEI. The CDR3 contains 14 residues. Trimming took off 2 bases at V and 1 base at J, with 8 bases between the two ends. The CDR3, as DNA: TGTGCCAGCAGTGAAAGAACCAGGAACACTGAAGCTTTCTTT. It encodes CASSERTRNTEAFF. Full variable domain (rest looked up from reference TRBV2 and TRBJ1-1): EPEVTQTPSHQVTQMGQEVILRCVPISNHLYFYWYRQILGQKVEFLVSFYNNEISEKSEIFDDQFSVERPDGSNFTLKIRSTKLEDSAMYFCASSERTRNTEAFFGQGTRLTVV.

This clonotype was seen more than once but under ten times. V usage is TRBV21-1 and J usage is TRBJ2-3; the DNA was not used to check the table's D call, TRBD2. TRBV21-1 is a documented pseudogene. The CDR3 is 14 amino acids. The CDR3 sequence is CASSEGPSTDTQYF. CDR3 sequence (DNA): TGTGCCAGCAGCGAGGGGCCCAGCACAGATACGCAGTATTTT.

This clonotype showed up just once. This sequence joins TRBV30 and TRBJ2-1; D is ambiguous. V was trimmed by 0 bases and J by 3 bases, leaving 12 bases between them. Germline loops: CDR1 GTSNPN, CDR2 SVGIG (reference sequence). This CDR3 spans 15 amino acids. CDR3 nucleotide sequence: TGTGCCTGGAGTGTAGGTCTAGGGAACTACAATGAGCAGTTCTTC. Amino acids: CAWSVGLGNYNEQFF.

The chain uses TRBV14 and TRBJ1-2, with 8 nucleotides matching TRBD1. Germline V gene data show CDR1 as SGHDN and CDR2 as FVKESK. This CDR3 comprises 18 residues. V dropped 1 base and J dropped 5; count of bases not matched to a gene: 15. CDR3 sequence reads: CASSQVTGARVTGYGYTF. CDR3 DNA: TGTGCCAGCAGCCAAGTGACAGGGGCGCGGGTGACCGGATATGGCTACACCTTC.

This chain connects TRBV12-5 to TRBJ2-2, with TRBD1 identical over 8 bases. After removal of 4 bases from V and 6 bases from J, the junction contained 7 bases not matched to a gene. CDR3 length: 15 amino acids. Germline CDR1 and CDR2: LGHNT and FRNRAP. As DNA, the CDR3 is TGTGCTAGTGGTTCCGGACAGGGTAATGCCGGGGAGCTGTTTTTT. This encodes CASGSGQGNAGELFF. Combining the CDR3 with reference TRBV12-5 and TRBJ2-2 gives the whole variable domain DARVTQTPRHKVTEMGQEVTMRCQPILGHNTVFWYRQTMMQGLELLAYFRNRAPLDDSGMPKDRFSAEMPDATLATLKIQPSEPRDSAVYFCASGSGQGNAGELFFGEGSRLTVL.

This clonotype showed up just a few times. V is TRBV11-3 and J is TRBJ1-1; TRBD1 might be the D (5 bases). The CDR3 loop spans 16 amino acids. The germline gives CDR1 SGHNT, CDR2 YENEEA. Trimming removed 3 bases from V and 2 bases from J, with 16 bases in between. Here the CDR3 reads CASSLAGPLVNTEAFF. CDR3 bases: TGTGCCAGCAGCTTGGCAGGGCCCCTGGTAAACACTGAAGCTTTCTTT. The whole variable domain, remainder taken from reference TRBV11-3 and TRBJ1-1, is EAGVVQSPRYKIIEKKQPVAFWCNPISGHNTLYWYLQNLGQGPELLIRYENEEAVDDSQLPKDRFSAERLKGVDSTLKIQPAELGDSAVYLCASSLAGPLVNTEAFFGQGTRLTVV.

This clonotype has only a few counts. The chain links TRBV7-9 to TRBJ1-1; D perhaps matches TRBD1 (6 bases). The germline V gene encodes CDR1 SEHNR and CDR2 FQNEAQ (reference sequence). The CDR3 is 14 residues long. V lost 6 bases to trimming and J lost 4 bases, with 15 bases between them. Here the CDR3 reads CASSLLVGGTEAFF. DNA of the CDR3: TGTGCCAGCAGTCTCTTGGTAGGGGGCACTGAAGCTTTCTTT.

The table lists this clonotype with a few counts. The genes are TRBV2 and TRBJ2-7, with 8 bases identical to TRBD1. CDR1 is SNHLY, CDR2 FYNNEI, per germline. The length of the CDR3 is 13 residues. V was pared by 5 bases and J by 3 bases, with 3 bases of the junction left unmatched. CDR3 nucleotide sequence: TGTGCCAGCAGTAGGACAGGGAACTACGAGCAGTACTTC. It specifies CASSRTGNYEQYF.

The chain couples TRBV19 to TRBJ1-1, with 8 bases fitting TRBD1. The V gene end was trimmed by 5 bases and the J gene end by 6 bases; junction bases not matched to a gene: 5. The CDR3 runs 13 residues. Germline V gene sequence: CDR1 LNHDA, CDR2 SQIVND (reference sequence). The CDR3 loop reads CASSDSGQAEAFF. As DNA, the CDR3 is TGTGCCAGTAGTGACTCGGGACAGGCTGAAGCTTTCTTT.